This T cell receptor (beta chain) was recovered during a study of liver allograft versus peripheral blood T cells. Study as a whole: Transplanted livers and recipients' peripheral blood had their T cell receptor repertoires compared.

The CDR3 is 17 residues long. Germline V gene data show CDR1 as DFQATT and CDR2 as SNEGSKA (reference sequence). V trimming: 1 base; J trimming: 5 bases; junction bases outside the gene matches: 14. From the reads, TCRdb called clonotypes with MiXCR, one entry per CDR3 protein. This sample has roughly 13,000 distinct CDR3 sequences, with 20% to 25% found just once. The clonotype was recovered from a human patient who had a liver transplant. Some T cells here may be from the graft donor. The gene calls are TRBV20-1 and TRBJ1-1; TRBD1 agrees at 9 bases. CDR3 loop: CSARGGGTGTGQTEAFF. DNA for the CDR3: TGCAGTGCTAGAGGCGGGGGCACCGGGACAGGGCAAACTGAAGCTTTCTTT.